Each of the 26 T cell receptor beta chains below was sequenced from the same sample in a study of beta chain features in type 1 diabetes. Reverse transcription of all isolated RNA meant that expressed TCRB transcripts were sequenced. TCRdb's table, derived via immunoSEQ multiplex PCR, lists solely in-frame clones and lacks some. The sample has 80,000 to 90,000 clones, approximately 32% seen once. What was sequenced was stem cell memory CD4+ T cells from blood. These receptors originate from a woman in her late teens or twenties in good health.

The V and J genes are TRBV19 and TRBJ2-1; a weak D match, TRBD2 (9 bases). CDR3 length equals 15 residues. V lost 5 bases and J 5 bases, leaving 16 bases between the germline ends. Per the germline V gene, CDR1 is LNHDA and CDR2 is SQIVND (reference sequence). DNA of the CDR3: TGTGCCAGTAGTCCTAGCGGGACAGGCCACAATGAGCAGTTCTTC. Translation gives CASSPSGTGHNEQFF.

This clone appeared a few times. V gene TRBV7-2 combines with J gene TRBJ2-3; D is undetermined. This CDR3 spans 14 amino acids. Germline V gives CDR1 SGHTA, CDR2 FQGNSA. V gave up 5 bases and J gave up 0 bases, with 9 bases separating them. In DNA, the CDR3 is TGTGCCAGCAGCCCCCAAGCTAGCACAGATACGCAGTATTTT. This gives the protein CASSPQASTDTQYF.

The sample holds a few counts of this clone. The gene calls are TRBV30 and TRBJ2-7, with 7 nucleotides matching TRBD2. The V gene end was trimmed by 4 bases and the J gene end by 2 bases; junction bases not matched to a gene: 14. CDR3 length equals 16 residues. Germline values: CDR1 GTSNPN, CDR2 SVGIG (reference sequence). The DNA of the CDR3 is TGTGCCTGGACCTCGGGGGGAGGGCCATCCGCCTACGAGCAGTACTTC. This gives the protein CAWTSGGGPSAYEQYF.

This chain joins TRBV14 and TRBJ1-1; D unclear. The CDR3 is 12 amino acids. V was pared by 0 bases and J by 11 bases, with 10 bases between. CDR1 and CDR2 from the germline V gene are SGHDN and FVKESK. The CDR3 spells CASSQERFRAFF. The CDR3 nucleotides read TGTGCCAGCAGCCAAGAACGCTTTCGGGCTTTCTTT.

This clone was seen a few times. The gene calls are TRBV18 and TRBJ1-1; 9 bases line up with TRBD1. V was pared by 4 bases and J by 6 bases, with 9 bases of the junction left unmatched. There are 15 residues in the CDR3. Per germline, CDR1 KGHSH and CDR2 LQKENI. CDR3 nucleotide sequence: TGTGCCAGCTCACTATACCGGGACAGGGTCTCTGAAGCTTTCTTT. Protein sequence: CASSLYRDRVSEAFF.

This clone occurred a few times. The chain recombines TRBV7-3 with TRBJ1-1; TRBD1 aligns across 7 bases. Losses at the gene ends were 4 bases for V and 4 bases for J; bases not matched to a gene: 6. Germline values: CDR1 SGHTA, CDR2 FQGTGA. This CDR3 contains 14 residues. The CDR3 reads CASSSTGPTTEAFF. The CDR3 DNA reads TGTGCCAGCAGCTCGACAGGGCCTACCACTGAAGCTTTCTTT.

The chain links TRBV13 to TRBJ2-7, with D unresolved. Germline V gene data show CDR1 as PRHDT and CDR2 as FYEKMQ (reference sequence). Trimming removed 1 base at V and 3 bases at J, with 7 bases between. This CDR3 is built from 13 residues. The CDR3 region is CASSLDRDYEQYF. The CDR3 nucleotides read TGTGCCAGCAGCTTAGACAGAGACTACGAGCAGTACTTC.

This clone was observed a handful of times. The V and J genes are TRBV5-4 and TRBJ2-7, with D unclear. The CDR3 runs 13 residues. V dropped 1 base and J dropped 3 bases, with 8 bases sitting between them. The germline V gene encodes CDR1 SGHNT and CDR2 YYREEE (reference sequence). For the CDR3, the DNA is TGTGCCAGCAGCTTGCCTCCAGTCTACGAGCAGTACTTC. Residues: CASSLPPVYEQYF.

This clone was counted a few times. In DNA form, the CDR3 reads TGTGCCAGCAGCCAAGGCACGGCTAGCGGGAGTTACGAGCAGTACTTC. Translated: CASSQGTASGSYEQYF. The chain uses TRBV4-2 and TRBJ2-7, with 10 bases lining up with TRBD2. Unmatched junction bases numbered 7, after V lost 1 base and J lost 4 bases. The germline V gene has CDR1 LGHNA and CDR2 YNFKEQ. This CDR3 contains 16 residues.

This clone was found a few times. V usage is TRBV5-4 and J usage is TRBJ2-2, with D perhaps TRBD2 (6 bases). The CDR3 extends over 17 amino acids. V was cut by 4 bases and J by 6 bases, with 22 bases left in between. Germline V CDR1 and CDR2: SGHNT, YYREEE (reference sequence). The CDR3 region is CASSTTRGGGGSGELFF. DNA for the CDR3: TGTGCCAGCAGCACAACACGAGGTGGGGGAGGATCCGGGGAGCTGTTTTTT.

The chain recombines TRBV6-5 with TRBJ2-1; TRBD2 matches at 7 bases. Germline trimming cut 6 bases from V and 6 bases from J; bases unmatched to any gene: 11. Germline-derived CDR1 and CDR2 are MNHEY and SVGAGI. CDR3 size: 15 residues. The CDR3: CASSTTSRRGNEQFF. CDR3 nucleotides: TGTGCCAGCAGCACGACTAGCCGACGTGGCAATGAGCAGTTCTTC.

V is TRBV5-1 and J is TRBJ2-7, with 8 bases lining up with TRBD2. The germline gives CDR1 SGHRS, CDR2 YFSETQ. Trimming cost V 0 bases and J 4 bases; bases outside gene matches: 6. This CDR3 is 15 amino acids long. CDR3 DNA sequence: TGCGCCAGCAGCTTGGGTGGTAGCGGGGTATACGAGCAGTACTTC. It yields the protein CASSLGGSGVYEQYF.

Only a few counts were recorded for this clone. This chain connects TRBV2 to TRBJ2-1; TRBD2 matches at 9 bases. Germline CDR1 reads SNHLY; CDR2 reads FYNNEI. The CDR3 is made up of 12 amino acids. V lost 8 bases, J lost 8 bases, and 4 bases stayed unmatched. This CDR3 is CASRIAGDEQFF. The CDR3 DNA follows: TGTGCCAGCCGAATAGCGGGAGATGAGCAGTTCTTC.

In its sample, this clone was seen a few times. The junction and the germline gene differ at one end; a read error may be behind it. The rearrangement links TRBV30 to TRBJ2-7; 11 nucleotides match TRBD1. Germline V lookup: CDR1 GTSNPN, CDR2 SVGIG (reference sequence). This CDR3 has 15 amino acids. CDR3 sequence reads: CAWSPGQGASHEQYF. CDR3 DNA: TGTGCCTGGAGCCCTGGACAGGGGGCCTCCCACGAGCAGTACTTC.

The chain uses TRBV11-2 and TRBJ2-1; D is possibly TRBD1 (5 bases). CDR1 is SGHAT, CDR2 FQNNGV, per germline. Trimming removed 5 bases at V and 6 bases at J, with 14 bases between. The CDR3 runs to 14 residues. The CDR3 region has the DNA TGTGCCAGCAGCCGCCCCGGAAGGGGCAATGAGCAGTTCTTC. Encoded protein: CASSRPGRGNEQFF.

The chain joins TRBV30 to TRBJ2-3, with TRBD1 matching over 9 bases. From germline, CDR1 is GTSNPN and CDR2 SVGIG (reference sequence). There are 15 residues in the CDR3. Unmatched junction bases numbered 9, after V lost 3 bases and J lost 5 bases. The CDR3 nucleotides read TGTGCCTGGAGACAACAGGGGGCAGGAGGAGATACGCAGTATTTT. Amino acid sequence: CAWRQQGAGGDTQYF.

This clone turned up a few times. The chain carries TRBV10-3 and TRBJ1-5, with D possibly TRBD1 on 5 matching bases. Per the germline V gene, CDR1 is ENHRY and CDR2 is SYGVKD. Trimming left V 7 bases short and J 6 bases short, with 10 bases between. CDR3 length: 12 residues. The CDR3 is CAINPDSQPQHF. CDR3 coding DNA: TGTGCCATCAATCCCGACAGTCAGCCCCAGCATTTT.

The rearrangement joins TRBV21-1 to TRBJ1-1; the table's D call TRBD1 went unverified against the DNA. TRBV21-1 is annotated as a pseudogene. This CDR3 comprises 14 residues. As DNA, the CDR3 is TGTGCCAGCACCCGGACAGGGGGCGGGGGAGAAGCTTTCTTT. Residues: CASTRTGGGGEAFF.

The chain is built from TRBV10-3 and TRBJ2-3, with D maybe TRBD1 (7 bases). From germline, CDR1 is ENHRY and CDR2 SYGVKD. Trimming shortened V by 7 bases and J by 0 bases, and 8 bases separated the two germline ends. The CDR3 loop spans 13 amino acids. This CDR3 is CAITGGSTDTQYF. The DNA for the CDR3 is TGTGCCATCACAGGGGGGAGCACAGATACGCAGTATTTT.

V is TRBV19 and J is TRBJ1-3; no firm D call. Germline-derived CDR1 and CDR2 are LNHDA and SQIVND (reference sequence). V was trimmed by 6 bases and J by 4 bases, leaving 16 bases between them. CDR3 length: 15 residues. This chain's CDR3 is CASRPWKEWGNTIYF. Written as DNA, the CDR3 is TGTGCCAGTAGACCTTGGAAGGAGTGGGGAAACACCATATATTTT.

J is TRBJ1-2 and V is TRBV7-6; no definite D call. The CDR3 has 15 amino acids. The V gene lost 4 bases and the J gene lost 8 bases, with 20 bases spanning the gap. Germline V gene data show CDR1 as SGHVS and CDR2 as FNYEAQ. CDR3 region: CASSSSGAEPEGYTF. The CDR3 region has the DNA TGTGCCAGCAGCTCCTCTGGTGCGGAGCCCGAGGGCTACACCTTC.

J is TRBJ1-1 and V is TRBV7-2; 7 bases map to TRBD1. CDR1 is SGHTA, CDR2 FQGNSA, per germline. The CDR3 covers 14 residues. J was trimmed by 0 bases and V by 5 bases; bases with no gene match: 3. The CDR3 protein is CASSEGQLNTEAFF. The CDR3 DNA sequence: TGTGCCAGCAGCGAGGGACAGTTGAACACTGAAGCTTTCTTT.

The chain combines TRBV9 with TRBJ1-1, with no clear D. Trimming removed 3 bases from V and 6 bases from J, with 9 bases in between. This CDR3 has 12 residues. Germline CDR1 and CDR2: SGDLS and YYNGEE. CDR3 nucleotide sequence: TGTGCCAGCAGCGCGGCCGGGTCTGAAGCTTTCTTT. Its translation: CASSAAGSEAFF. Variable domain in full (rest from reference TRBV9 and TRBJ1-1): DSGVTQTPKHLITATGQRVTLRCSPRSGDLSVYWYQQSLDQGLQFLIQYYNGEERAKGNILERFSAQQFPDLHSELNLSSLELGDSALYFCASSAAGSEAFFGQGTRLTVV.

The chain recombines TRBV7-2 with TRBJ2-5; perhaps TRBD1 as D (6 bases). The CDR3 has 13 residues. From germline, CDR1 is SGHTA and CDR2 FQGNSA. V lost 6 bases and J 11 bases, leaving 19 bases between the germline ends. The CDR3, as DNA: TGTGCCAGCAGTGTCGCAGGGGCGCTTGAGCAGTACTTC. Residues: CASSVAGALEQYF.

V gene TRBV11-2 combines with J gene TRBJ1-4; 10 bases align to TRBD1. The CDR3 sequence is 16 residues long. The J segment lost 7 bases and the V segment lost 5 bases, leaving 10 bases of the junction unmatched. From germline, CDR1 is SGHAT and CDR2 FQNNGV. The DNA of the CDR3 is TGTGCCAGCAGCCGCCTAGGGACAGGGGATAGTGAAAAACTGTTTTTT. This encodes CASSRLGTGDSEKLFF. The variable domain in full, with the rest retrieved from reference TRBV11-2 and TRBJ1-4, is EAGVAQSPRYKIIEKRQSVAFWCNPISGHATLYWYQQILGQGPKLLIQFQNNGVVDDSQLPKDRFSAERLKGVDSTLKIQPAKLEDSAVYLCASSRLGTGDSEKLFFGSGTQLSVL.

This clone was observed a handful of times. The V and J genes are TRBV6-1 and TRBJ2-7; 8 positions agree with TRBD2. CDR3 length equals 12 residues. CDR1 is MNHNS, CDR2 SASEGT, per germline. V shed 11 bases, J shed 0 bases, and the junction held 3 bases outside the gene matches. The CDR3 nucleotides read TGTGCCTATAGCGGGACCTCCTACGAGCAGTACTTC. It is translated as CAYSGTSYEQYF.